One sample yielded the 9 T cell receptor beta chains listed below, sequenced in a study of hypomethylating agent response in myelodysplastic syndrome. Clones were sequenced by immunoSEQ multiplex PCR, and TCRdb holds only the in-frame ones, with some missing. The sample has 5,000 to 6,000 clones; around 90% are singletons. Sequencing used bone marrow, obtained before or after starting hypomethylating agent treatment for myelodysplastic syndrome (not recorded which). Receptors were obtained from a human donor with myelodysplastic syndrome.

The rearrangement uses TRBV6-6 and TRBJ2-4; D possibly matches TRBD1 or TRBD2 (5 bases each). The ends were cut back, 11 bases at V and 6 bases at J, with 14 bases in the middle. Germline loops: CDR1 MNHNY, CDR2 SVGAGI (reference sequence). This CDR3 is 12 amino acids long. The CDR3 region has the DNA TGTGCCCTGGGACGGGACGGAAACATTCAGTACTTC. It codes for CALGRDGNIQYF.

The rearrangement uses TRBV4-3 and TRBJ2-2, with 10 bases lining up with TRBD2. Germline trimming cut 0 bases from V and 7 bases from J; bases unmatched to any gene: 5. The CDR3 loop spans 16 amino acids. CDR1 LGHNA and CDR2 YSLEER come from the germline V gene. CDR3 DNA sequence: TGCGCCAGCAGCCAAGATAGCGGGGGGCCGGGCGGGGAGCTGTTTTTT. It is translated as CASSQDSGGPGGELFF.

This clone was counted a single time. V gene TRBV7-2 combines with J gene TRBJ1-1; TRBD1 matches at 7 bases. Per germline, CDR1 SGHTA and CDR2 FQGNSA. After removal of 4 bases from V and 7 bases from J, the junction contained 6 bases not matched to a gene. There are 13 residues in the CDR3. The DNA of the CDR3 is TGTGCCAGCAGCTACGGACAGGCGGATGAAGCTTTCTTT. Protein sequence: CASSYGQADEAFF.

The rearrangement uses TRBV10-1 and TRBJ2-5; D may be TRBD1 or TRBD2 (5 bases each). This CDR3 spans 15 amino acids. Germline assignment: CDR1 WNHNN and CDR2 SYGVQD (reference sequence). Trimming shortened V by 5 bases and J by 2 bases, and 15 bases separated the two germline ends. The DNA of the CDR3 is TGCGCCAGCAGTCCCTCCGGGGCGACACAAGAGACCCAGTACTTC. Translated: CASSPSGATQETQYF.

The chain uses TRBV7-8 and TRBJ2-3; 9 bases fit TRBD2. The V and J ends lost 1 base and 2 bases, in that order; junction bases with no gene match: 4. The CDR3 runs to 16 residues. CDR1 and CDR2 (germline): SGHVS, FQNEAQ. CDR3 region: CASSLGASGATDTQYF. In DNA form, the CDR3 reads TGTGCCAGCAGCTTAGGGGCTAGCGGGGCCACAGATACGCAGTATTTT.

This chain links TRBV30 with TRBJ2-3, with D tentatively TRBD2 (5 bases). The V end lost 4 bases, the J end lost 6 bases, and 14 bases lay between the germline ends. The CDR3 is 13 residues long. Germline CDR1 is GTSNPN and CDR2 is SVGIG (reference sequence). CDR3 sequence (DNA): TGTGCCTGGACCCCAGGACGCGGGGATACGCAGTATTTT. This codes for CAWTPGRGDTQYF. The whole variable domain, filled in from reference TRBV30 and TRBJ2-3, reads SQTIHQWPATLVQPVGSPLSLECTVEGTSNPNLYWYRQAAGRGLQLLFYSVGIGQISSEVPQNLSASRPQDRQFILSSKKLLLSDSGFYLCAWTPGRGDTQYFGPGTRLTVL.

In this sample, this clone turned up once. The CDR3 reads CASLRAGGRKETQYF. CDR3 sequence (DNA): TGTGCCAGCCTCAGGGCAGGGGGCAGGAAAGAGACCCAGTACTTC. V and J are TRBV6-1 and TRBJ2-5; the match to TRBD1 covers 8 bases. V lost 8 bases, J lost 3 bases, and 11 bases stayed unmatched. The germline CDR1 and CDR2 sequences are MNHNS and SASEGT. The CDR3 totals 15 residues.

This chain joins TRBV4-2 and TRBJ1-2; TRBD1 might be the D (6 bases). The V end was cut by 1 base, the J end by 6 bases, with 12 bases between. The germline gives CDR1 LGHNA, CDR2 YNFKEQ. The CDR3 is 14 amino acids. CDR3 coding DNA: TGTGCCAGCAGCCAAGGTAGGACAGTCGATGGCTACACCTTC. Translating gives CASSQGRTVDGYTF.

This clone ranks as large. This chain links TRBV9 with TRBJ1-3; D is ambiguous. The CDR3 is made up of 14 amino acids. V lost 0 bases, J lost 3 bases, and 7 bases lay in between. Germline V gives CDR1 SGDLS, CDR2 YYNGEE. The CDR3: CASSVEDHGNTIYF. Here the CDR3 DNA reads TGTGCCAGCAGCGTAGAGGATCATGGAAACACCATATATTTT.